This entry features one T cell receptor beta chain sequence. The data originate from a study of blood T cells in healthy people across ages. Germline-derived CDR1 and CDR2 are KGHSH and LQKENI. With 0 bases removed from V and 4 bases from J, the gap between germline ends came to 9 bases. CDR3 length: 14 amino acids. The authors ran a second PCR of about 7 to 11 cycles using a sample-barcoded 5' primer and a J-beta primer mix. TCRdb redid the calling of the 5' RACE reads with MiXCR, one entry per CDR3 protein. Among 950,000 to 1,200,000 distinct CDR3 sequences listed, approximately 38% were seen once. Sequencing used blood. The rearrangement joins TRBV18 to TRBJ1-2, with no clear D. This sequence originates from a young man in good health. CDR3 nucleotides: TGTGCCAGCTCACCACCGTCGGTAGCCTATGGCTACACCTTC. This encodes CASSPPSVAYGYTF.